This is a list of T cell receptor beta chains from one sample in a study of blood T cells in healthy people across ages. TCRdb reprocessed the 5' RACE reads via MiXCR and lists one record per CDR3 protein. The data contain 1.5 million or so distinct CDR3 sequences, 42% of them singletons. Material for sequencing was blood. The receptors here all came from a woman younger than 30 in good health. Both conserved end residues are trimmed from each CDR3. The D gene is left open where the match is weak.

j_call d_call v_call cdr3_aa
TRBJ2-5 TRBD2 TRBV7-9 ASSPRLAENNEQY
TRBJ2-1 . TRBV5-1 ASSLEVRLNEQF
TRBJ2-4 . TRBV20-1 SARASYRELAKNIQY
TRBJ2-5 TRBD2 TRBV5-1 ASSLRTRGSGREETQY
TRBJ2-5 TRBD2 TRBV10-3 AIRYSGTSGETQY
TRBJ2-7 TRBD2 TRBV2 ASRAGVGAYEQY
TRBJ2-7 TRBD2 TRBV5-1 ATSSGLAGYNEQY
TRBJ2-4 . TRBV4-1 ASSQANSNIQY
TRBJ2-1 TRBD2 TRBV12-3/TRBV12-4 ASSLRTSGANEQF
TRBJ1-5 TRBD1 TRBV27 ASSPDRVRQPQH
TRBJ2-1 TRBD2 TRBV7-2 ASSLGGLGLDEQF
TRBJ2-3 . TRBV10-3 AISSTGPQY
TRBJ1-4 TRBD1 TRBV6-1 ASSKEPLTGRGLWNEKLF
TRBJ1-2 TRBD1 TRBV12-3/TRBV12-4 ASSRIGTAPYGYT
TRBJ1-2 . TRBV7-9 ASSLWDSSNYGYT
TRBJ1-5 TRBD1 TRBV6-5 ASSYSTGANQPQH
TRBJ1-2 . TRBV15 ATSRSRTDLNYGYT
TRBJ2-6 . TRBV10-3 AIRTPFAGANVLT
TRBJ1-4 . TRBV10-3 AIRGGNNEKLF
TRBJ2-1 TRBD2 TRBV4-1 ASNPLSGLLYNEQF
TRBJ2-1 TRBD2 TRBV2 ASSEDLAGGAEQF
TRBJ2-3 TRBD2 TRBV2 ASSGTSGGESTDTQY
TRBJ1-4 TRBD1 TRBV6-5 ASRLQLTGSVTNEKLF
TRBJ2-3 . TRBV9 ASSGPRGTDTQY
TRBJ2-7 . TRBV7-9 ASSSTRRGYYEQY
TRBJ2-7 . TRBV14 ASSQAQNSYEQY